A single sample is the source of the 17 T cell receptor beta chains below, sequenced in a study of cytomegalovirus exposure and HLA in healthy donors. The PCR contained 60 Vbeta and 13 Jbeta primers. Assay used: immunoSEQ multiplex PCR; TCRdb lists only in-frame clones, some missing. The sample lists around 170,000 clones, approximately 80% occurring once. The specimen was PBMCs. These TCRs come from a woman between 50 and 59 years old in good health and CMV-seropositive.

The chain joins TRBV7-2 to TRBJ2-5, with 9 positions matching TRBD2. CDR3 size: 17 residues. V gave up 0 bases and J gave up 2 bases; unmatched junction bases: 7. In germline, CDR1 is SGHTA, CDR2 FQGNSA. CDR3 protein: CASSLARRGRGQETQYF. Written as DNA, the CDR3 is TGTGCCAGCAGCTTAGCGCGGCGCGGGAGGGGACAAGAGACCCAGTACTTC.

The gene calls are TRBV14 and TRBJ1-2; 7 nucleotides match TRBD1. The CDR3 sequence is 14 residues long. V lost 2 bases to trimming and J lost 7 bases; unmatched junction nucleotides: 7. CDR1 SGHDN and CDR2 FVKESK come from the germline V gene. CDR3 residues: CASSQRQGRGGYTF. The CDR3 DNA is TGTGCCAGCAGCCAAAGACAGGGTCGAGGTGGCTACACCTTC. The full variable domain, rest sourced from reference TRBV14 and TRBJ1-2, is EAGVTQFPSHSVIEKGQTVTLRCDPISGHDNLYWYRRVMGKEIKFLLHFVKESKQDESGMPNNRFLAERTGGTYSTLKVQPAELEDSGVYFCASSQRQGRGGYTFGSGTRLTVV.

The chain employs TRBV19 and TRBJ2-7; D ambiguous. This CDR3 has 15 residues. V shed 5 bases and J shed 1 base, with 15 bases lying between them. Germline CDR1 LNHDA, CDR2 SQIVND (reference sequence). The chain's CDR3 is CASSVTSTKSYEQYF. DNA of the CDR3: TGTGCCAGTAGTGTCACGTCGACAAAGTCCTACGAGCAGTACTTC.

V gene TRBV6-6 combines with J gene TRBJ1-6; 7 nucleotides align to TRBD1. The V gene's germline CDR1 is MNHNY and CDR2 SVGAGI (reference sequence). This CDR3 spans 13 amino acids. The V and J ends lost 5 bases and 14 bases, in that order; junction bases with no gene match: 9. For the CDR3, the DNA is TGTGCCAGCAGTCCACGGGACAGATTCACCCTCCACTTT. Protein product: CASSPRDRFTLHF.

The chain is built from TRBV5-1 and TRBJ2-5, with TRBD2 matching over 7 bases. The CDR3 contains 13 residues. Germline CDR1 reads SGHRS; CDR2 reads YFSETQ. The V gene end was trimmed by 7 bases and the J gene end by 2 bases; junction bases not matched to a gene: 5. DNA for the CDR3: TGCGCCAGCCGCTGGGGGGGGCAAGAGACCCAGTACTTC. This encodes CASRWGGQETQYF. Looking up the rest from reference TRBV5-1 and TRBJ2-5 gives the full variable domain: KAGVTQTPRYLIKTRGQQVTLSCSPISGHRSVSWYQQTPGQGLQFLFEYFSETQRNKGNFPGRFSGRQFSNSRSEMNVSTLELGDSALYLCASRWGGQETQYFGPGTRLLVL.

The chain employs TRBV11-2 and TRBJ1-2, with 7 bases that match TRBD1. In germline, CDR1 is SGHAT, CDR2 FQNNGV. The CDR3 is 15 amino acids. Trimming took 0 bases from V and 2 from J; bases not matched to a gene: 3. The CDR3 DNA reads TGTGCCAGCAGCTTAGAAGAAGGGGGCAACTATGGCTACACCTTC. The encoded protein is CASSLEEGGNYGYTF.

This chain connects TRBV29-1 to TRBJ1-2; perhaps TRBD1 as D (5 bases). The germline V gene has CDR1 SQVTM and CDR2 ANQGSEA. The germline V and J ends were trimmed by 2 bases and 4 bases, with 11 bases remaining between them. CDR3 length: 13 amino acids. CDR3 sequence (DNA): TGCAGCGTTGAAATGGTCGACAGCTATGGCTACACCTTC. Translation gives CSVEMVDSYGYTF.

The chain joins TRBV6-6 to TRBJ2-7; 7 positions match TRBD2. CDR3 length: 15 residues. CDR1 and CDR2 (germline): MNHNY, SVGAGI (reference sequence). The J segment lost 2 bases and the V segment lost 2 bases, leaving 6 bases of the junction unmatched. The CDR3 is CASSYQRGGPYEQYF. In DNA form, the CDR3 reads TGTGCCAGCAGTTACCAGCGGGGAGGACCCTACGAGCAGTACTTC.

The CDR3 DNA is TGTGCCAGCAGCCCCAACCGGAACAGGGGTCGGGCCCAAGCTTTCTTT. It encodes CASSPNRNRGRAQAFF. The rearrangement joins TRBV5-6 to TRBJ1-1, with 7 bases fitting TRBD1. The CDR3 runs 16 residues. J lost 9 bases, V lost 4 bases, and 18 bases had no gene match. Germline CDR1 reads SGHDT; CDR2 reads YYEEEE.

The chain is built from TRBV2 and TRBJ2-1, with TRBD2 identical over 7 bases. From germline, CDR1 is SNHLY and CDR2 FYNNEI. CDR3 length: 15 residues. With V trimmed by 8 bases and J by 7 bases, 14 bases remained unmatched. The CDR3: CASQKTERGSNEQFF. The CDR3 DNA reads TGTGCCAGCCAAAAGACCGAGCGGGGTTCTAATGAGCAGTTCTTC.

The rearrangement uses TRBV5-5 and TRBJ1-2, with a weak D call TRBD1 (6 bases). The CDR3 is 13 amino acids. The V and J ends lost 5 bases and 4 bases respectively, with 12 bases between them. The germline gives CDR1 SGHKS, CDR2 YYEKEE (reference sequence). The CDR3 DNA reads TGTGCCAGCAGGTTTGGGGGCGGCTATGGCTACACCTTC. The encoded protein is CASRFGGGYGYTF.

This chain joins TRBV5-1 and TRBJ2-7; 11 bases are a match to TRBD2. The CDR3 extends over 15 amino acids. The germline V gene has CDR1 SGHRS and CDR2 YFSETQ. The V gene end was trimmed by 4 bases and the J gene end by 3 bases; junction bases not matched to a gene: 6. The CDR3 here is CASSLGTSGLYEQYF. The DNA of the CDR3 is TGCGCCAGCAGCCTCGGGACTAGCGGCCTCTACGAGCAGTACTTC.

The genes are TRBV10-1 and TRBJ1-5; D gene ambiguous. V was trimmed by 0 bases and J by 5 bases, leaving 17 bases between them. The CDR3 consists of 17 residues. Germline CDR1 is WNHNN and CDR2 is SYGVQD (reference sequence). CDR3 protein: CASSESDRKRWDQPQHF. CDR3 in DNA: TGCGCCAGCAGTGAGTCCGACCGCAAGAGGTGGGATCAGCCCCAGCATTTT.

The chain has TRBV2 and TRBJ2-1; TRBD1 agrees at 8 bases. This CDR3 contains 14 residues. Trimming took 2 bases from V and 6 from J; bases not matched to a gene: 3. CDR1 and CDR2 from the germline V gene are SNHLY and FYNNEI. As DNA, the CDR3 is TGTGCCAGCAGTGAACAAACAGGGGGCAATGAGCAGTTCTTC. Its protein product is CASSEQTGGNEQFF.

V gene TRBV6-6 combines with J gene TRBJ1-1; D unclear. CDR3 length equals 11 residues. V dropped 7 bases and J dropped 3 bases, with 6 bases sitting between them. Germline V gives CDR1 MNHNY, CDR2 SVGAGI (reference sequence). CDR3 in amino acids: CASITDTEAFF. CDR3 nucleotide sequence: TGTGCCAGCATCACGGACACTGAAGCTTTCTTT.

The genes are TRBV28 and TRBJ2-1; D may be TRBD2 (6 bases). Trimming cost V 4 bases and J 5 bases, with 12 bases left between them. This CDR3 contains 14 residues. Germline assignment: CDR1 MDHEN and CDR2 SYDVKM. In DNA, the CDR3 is TGTGCCAGCAGTTCCGGAGGGTTGGACAATGAGCAGTTCTTC. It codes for CASSSGGLDNEQFF.

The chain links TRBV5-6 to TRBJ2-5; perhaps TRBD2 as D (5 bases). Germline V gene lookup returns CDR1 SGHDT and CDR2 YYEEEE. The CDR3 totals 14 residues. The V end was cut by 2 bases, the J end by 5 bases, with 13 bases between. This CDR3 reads CASSFLLGGETQYF. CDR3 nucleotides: TGTGCCAGCAGCTTTTTACTAGGTGGGGAGACCCAGTACTTC.